The 11 T cell receptor beta chains below were found in one sample sequenced in a study of shared clonotypes between healthy human individuals (dated by TCRdb to the early 2020s). Receptors were amplified or captured by the immunoSEQ multiplex PCR assay. Sourced from immuneACCESS, this table was stored by TCRdb with only in-frame sequences that have V and J called. A share of the clones is absent; for the studies checked, an unresolved V gene accounts for under half, and the remainder has no known explanation. The sample table records about 2 million clones; 90% to 95% of these occur just once. Of the sample, 0.1% to 0.15% falls within the top ten clones. The sample taken for sequencing was naive CD4+ T cells sorted from blood. The sample's cell subset or site label, decoded: CD45RA+ positively selected. Receptors were obtained from a man between 18 and 35 years old in good health.

Remarks on this clone: Germline is not matched at one junction end, which may reflect a read error. The rearrangement uses TRBV10-1 and TRBJ2-2, with a tentative D call TRBD2 (6 bases). CDR3 length equals 15 residues. CDR1 is WNHNN and CDR2 is SYGVQD in the germline V gene (reference sequence). CDR3: CASSDDILGWGEPFF. Written as DNA, the CDR3 is TGCGCCAGCAGTGACGACATACTAGGTTGGGGGGAGCCGTTTTTT.

J is TRBJ1-2 and V is TRBV6-1; 8 bases are a match to TRBD1. Germline trimming cut 1 base from V and 0 bases from J; bases unmatched to any gene: 16. The CDR3 is made up of 20 amino acids. Germline CDR1 is MNHNS and CDR2 is SASEGT. CDR3 coding DNA: TGTGCCAGCAGTGAAGGCCGGGACAGGTCGAACCCGAGAGCTAACTATGGCTACACCTTC. It specifies CASSEGRDRSNPRANYGYTF.

The rearrangement joins TRBV28 to TRBJ2-7, with D possibly being TRBD2 (5 bases). Germline V CDR1 and CDR2: MDHEN, SYDVKM. Trimming removed 1 base from V and 7 bases from J, with 8 bases in between. The CDR3 is made up of 12 amino acids. CDR3 DNA: TGTGCCAGCAGTTTATTTACGGGGGAGCAGTACTTC. It encodes CASSLFTGEQYF.

This chain connects TRBV7-9 to TRBJ1-2, with 7 positions matching TRBD1. With 1 base clipped from V and 3 bases from J, the junction kept 8 bases outside the gene matches. CDR3 length equals 16 residues. CDR1 and CDR2 from the germline V gene are SEHNR and FQNEAQ (reference sequence). CDR3 bases: TGTGCCAGCAGCTTAGACTCACCCAGGGGGGACTATGGCTACACCTTC. This sequence encodes CASSLDSPRGDYGYTF.

Points on this clone: The identical CDR3 is also encoded by other nucleotide sequences in the sample. DNA for the CDR3: TGTGCCAGCAGATCTAGACAGGGGGCTAAATACGAGCAGTACTTC. This translates into CASRSRQGAKYEQYF. J is TRBJ2-7 and V is TRBV11-2; 10 bases are a match to TRBD1. This CDR3 spans 15 amino acids. Germline-derived CDR1 and CDR2 are SGHAT and FQNNGV. The trim removed 6 bases at V and 4 bases at J, leaving 9 bases unmatched.

The genes are TRBV11-2 and TRBJ2-1; 8 bases agree with TRBD1. CDR1 is SGHAT and CDR2 is FQNNGV in the germline V gene. The V gene end was trimmed by 6 bases and the J gene end by 0 bases; junction bases not matched to a gene: 7. The CDR3 totals 16 residues. CDR3 in amino acids: CASRGQATSSYNEQFF. CDR3 coding DNA: TGTGCCAGCAGGGGACAGGCTACGAGCTCCTACAATGAGCAGTTCTTC.

The chain recombines TRBV28 with TRBJ2-7; D gene unclear. CDR1 and CDR2 from the germline V gene are MDHEN and SYDVKM. Trimming pared 3 bases from V and 2 bases from J, leaving 8 bases between. The CDR3 length is 13 residues. CDR3 in DNA: TGTGCCAGCAGTTTCGATGGCCCCTACGAGCAGTACTTC. The encoded protein is CASSFDGPYEQYF.

The V gene is TRBV6-1, the J gene TRBJ1-6, with D maybe TRBD1 (6 bases). The CDR3 loop spans 15 amino acids. The V gene lost 6 bases and the J gene lost 7 bases, with 16 bases spanning the gap. Germline values: CDR1 MNHNS, CDR2 SASEGT. The CDR3 region is CASRATGRGNSPLHF. CDR3 in DNA: TGTGCCAGCAGGGCGACAGGTCGTGGAAATTCACCCCTCCACTTT.

This clone has just one count. This chain joins TRBV10-1 and TRBJ2-3; D is undetermined. Germline loops: CDR1 WNHNN, CDR2 SYGVQD (reference sequence). V was clipped by 1 base and J by 0 bases, with 11 bases between them. This CDR3 spans 16 amino acids. The CDR3 DNA reads as TGCGCCAGCAGTGAGTTGGCAGTTTATAGCACAGATACGCAGTATTTT. It yields the protein CASSELAVYSTDTQYF.

The chain recombines TRBV18 with TRBJ1-3; 7 bases are a match to TRBD1. After removal of 5 bases from V and 4 bases from J, the junction contained 8 bases not matched to a gene. The length of the CDR3 is 15 residues. Germline CDR1 reads KGHSH; CDR2 reads LQKENI. This CDR3 is CASSSVAGGGNTIYF. DNA for the CDR3: TGTGCCAGCTCATCCGTCGCAGGGGGAGGAAACACCATATATTTT.

The CDR3 nucleotides are TGTGCCAGCAAGGGGGGGGACACCATATATTTT. This encodes CASKGGDTIYF. The chain joins TRBV28 to TRBJ1-3; D is possibly TRBD1 (6 bases). The V gene lost 7 bases and the J gene lost 8 bases, with 9 bases spanning the gap. The CDR3 is 11 residues long. Per germline, CDR1 MDHEN and CDR2 SYDVKM.